This T cell receptor beta chain was sequenced for a study of shared clonotypes between healthy human individuals. Several immunoSEQ 96-well plates shared each subset's DNA, each plate a replicate. Measured with immunoSEQ multiplex PCR; TCRdb has only the in-frame clones, and not every one. Counted here are roughly 2 million clones, around 95% occurring once; the ten biggest clones make up approximately 0.13%. Findings of the study overall: The sharing of 4% to 5.5% of naive CD4 clonotypes was seen across a handful of donors. A generally larger estimated richness was seen in naive subsets than in memory subsets.

With respect to this clone: What it binds is not known.

CD45RA-negative memory and CD45RA+ naive subsets were split from the CD4+ cells. The length of the CDR3 is 15 residues. The germline gives CDR1 SNHLY, CDR2 FYNNEI. Trimming shortened V by 6 bases and J by 0 bases, and 14 bases separated the two germline ends. The TCR originated in a man younger than 35 in good health. The sequenced sample was naive CD4+ T cells sorted from blood. Subset denoted: CD45RA+ positively selected. This rearrangement joins TRBV2 to TRBJ1-1; TRBD1 might be the D (5 bases). This chain's CDR3 is CASRYQGNMNTEAFF. The CDR3 region has the DNA TGTGCCAGCAGGTATCAGGGTAACATGAACACTGAAGCTTTCTTT.